This T cell receptor (beta chain) was found in a study of shared clonotypes between healthy human individuals (dated by TCRdb to the early 2020s). In terms of the full investigation: The cohort included a few men and two women between 18 and 49 years of age. Per donor, three plates each were used for CD4 naive and CD4 memory, two for CD8 naive, and one for CD8 memory. Blood TCR repertoires of a handful of healthy adults were deeply sequenced to estimate repertoire size and the extent of clonotype sharing between individuals. Different laboratories and diverse techniques were used to prepare libraries and sequence TCR repertoires, to increase sequencing depth and limit assay-specific biases. Leukapheresis yielded between about 0.94 and 8.9 billion PBMCs per donor.

CD8 naive samples consisted of CD45RO-negative cells that were positively selected for CCR7, yielding a CD45RA+CCR7+ population without TemRA cells. The donors were healthy, HIV-negative adults who had no recently reported acute infections or vaccinations. Only Caucasian adults living in Nashville, Tennessee, USA were represented among the donors. Blood was collected by leukapheresis, and PBMCs were isolated by Ficoll-Histopaque density gradient centrifugation and then cryopreserved in liquid nitrogen vapor phase. Analytical flow cytometry was used to check the purity and quantity of every magnetically sorted T cell population. From each sorted fraction, genomic DNA was isolated and quantified by UV absorbance on a Nanodrop 2000c. V is reduced by 2 bases and J by 4 bases, leaving a spacing of 11 bases between them. Counted from cysteine to phenylalanine, this CDR3 has 14 amino acids. Solely the CDR3 DNA is kept, with 42 bases framed from the first base. From a lookup of the germline V gene (reference sequence), CDR1 and CDR2 are MNHEY and SMNVEV.

TCR CDR3 regions were amplified from genomic DNA by multiplex PCR using the deep immunoSEQ assay. Genomic DNA extracted from each cell subset was distributed evenly over all wells of several immunoSEQ 96-well plates, and each plate served as one replicate. Each replicate PCR for sorted subsets received approximately 200 ng genomic DNA, equal to 30,000 or so T cell genomes. Purified libraries were measured with a Qubit 3.0 fluorometer, size-checked on a Bioanalyzer 2100, and measured again with the KAPA Library Quantification kit. Each immunoSEQ 96-well plate was sequenced on its own single-read 150-cycle Illumina NextSeq 550 flow cell. The authors processed their data as follows. Because the immunoSEQ output held only junctional sequences and lacked quality scores, the filtering could not match the filtering applied to full-length reads. Sequences were annotated with PyIR, a Python wrapper for IgBLAST v1.9, and V/J genes and CDR3 were assigned using IMGT germline references. Reads were removed for weak V/J assignments (E-value above 1e-6), missing CDR3, stop codons, out-of-frame junctions, or ambiguous translated residues. V3J clonotypes were defined as sequences sharing the same inferred V gene, J gene, and CDR3 amino acid sequence. Percentage overlap between repertoires was computed as shared unique clonotypes divided by the size of the smaller repertoire. RTK rarefaction, the Chao1 estimator, and Recon v2.1 estimates of unobserved clonotypes were used to assess repertoire richness. For all TCRbeta clonotypes obtained by the gDNA method from a few donors, generation probabilities were computed with OLGA. Drawn from immuneACCESS, this table holds only the in-frame rearrangements with V and J called that TCRdb kept. Clones are partly lost; checked studies trace under half to an unresolved V gene and leave the rest unexplained. That table gives V, J and clone size, and the DNA gave D and trimming. The sample table lists around 2.1 million clones, about 93% of them with a count of one. Together, the top ten hold over 1.5% of the sample.

About this clone: Its antigen remains unidentified. Per-nucleotide qualities are absent, and no much larger clonotype sits a single base away. The same CDR3 also results from other DNA sequences found in this sample.

On the study overall, not on this receptor specifically: Because the study included only a small number of donors, the genetic and exposure-history diversity represented was limited. Clonotypes shared by all four sorted-subset donors showed higher generation probabilities than non-shared clonotypes. Pairwise subsampling led to the expectation that sequencing depth would affect the degree of clonotype sharing among donors. Larger estimated clonotype richness was generally found for naive subsets than for memory subsets. When a few donors were compared, the shared fraction of clonotypes was around 5% for naive CD4, around 3.6% for naive CD8, roughly 2.3% for memory CD4, and around 0.4% for memory CD8. Sampling was limited to blood, and TCR repertoires in tissue likely differ from TCR repertoires in blood. Even with the large sequencing depth, rarefaction of the sorted-subset datasets indicated that sequencing was incomplete.

The chain is made from TRBV27 and TRBJ1-1; D gene: possibly TRBD1, on 5 matching bases. Sequencing was carried out using naive CD8+ T cells from PBMCs. Taken with the paper, the label for cell subset or site translates to: CD45RA+CCR7+. The clonotype was recovered from a man younger than 35 in good health. Some clones in this sample may be carry-over from other donors' samples. The CDR3: CASSLAGLGTEAFF. The nucleotide sequence is given as TGTGCCAGCAGTTTAGCAGGGTTGGGCACTGAAGCTTTCTTT.